This T cell receptor (beta chain) emerged from a study of cytomegalovirus exposure and HLA in healthy donors. Use of 60 Vbeta and 13 Jbeta primers characterized the PCR. Sequencing was performed with immunoSEQ multiplex PCR; in TCRdb, only in-frame clones are kept and a portion is missing. The data contain some 150,000 clones, around 79% of them singletons. Germline CDR1 and CDR2: SGHTA and FQGNSA. Unmatched junction bases numbered 3, after V lost 5 bases and J lost 1 base. The CDR3 has 15 amino acids. This clone was counted a few times. The target antigen is unknown. Study-level results: A prior analysis recorded that most TCR beta V segments were productive about 87% or about 30% of the time. Common viral pathogens seemed, in a later analysis, to connect with several of the most significant clusters. 87-base-pair reads could not separate some V segments, including TRBV6-2 and TRBV6-3. Roughly even sequencing depth across donors was the assumption behind the presence/absence analyses.

This TCR came from a male donor in good health and CMV-seronegative. The V call is TRBV7-2, the J call TRBJ1-5; 9 positions agree with TRBD1. Material: PBMCs. The CDR3 here is CASSMGQGSNQPQHF. CDR3 sequence (DNA): TGTGCCAGCAGCATGGGACAGGGAAGCAATCAGCCCCAGCATTTT.